The present TCR beta chain was sequenced within a study of beta chain features in type 1 diabetes (dated by TCRdb to the late 2010s). General notes on the study: Mean age, gender distribution, total cell number and subset yield did not differ between patients and healthy donors. Across all samples, some 110,000,000 sorted cells were examined, and cell number per subset correlated strongly with RNA yield. The study compared the TCRB repertoires of sorted circulating CD4+ T cell subsets in recently diagnosed type 1 diabetes patients with those in matched healthy donors. Regulatory and stem cell-like memory subsets were obtained from only 8 patients and roughly eight healthy donors, while naive and central memory subsets were obtained from all 30 or so donors.

The High Capacity cDNA Reverse Transcription Kit was used to reverse transcribe all of the isolated RNA, meaning that expressed TCRB transcripts were what got sequenced. Naive, central memory and regulatory T cell samples underwent deep immunoSEQ sequencing, averaging roughly 3.3 million total reads per sample. After sorted cells were lysed in RLT buffer, RNA was extracted with DNase-treated RNeasy Micro or Mini kits, with the choice depending on cell number. To prevent cross-contamination, every cell subset was processed on its own, while patient and healthy donor samples were processed together. The immunoSEQ multiplex PCR was used to amplify TCRB sequences from cDNA, generating 87-bp fragments that spanned the CDR3 region. Sequencing of the amplicons was done on the Illumina HiSeq platform. The study's own analysis went as follows. Synthetic template baselines were used to correct PCR bias computationally, reads within Hamming distance 2 were collapsed, and singletons that could not be merged were discarded. Reads were aligned to IMGT to assign V, D and J genes, CDR3 length, and insertions or deletions at six rearrangement sites. Within each subset, clonotype counts were normalized to sorted cell number, and only after that were true diversity and Gini coefficients computed with the tcR R package. The overlap coefficient, calculated on TCRB nucleotide sequences, was used to quantify repertoire sharing. Out-of-frame TCRB sequences from naive cells were analyzed as a proxy for the pre-selection repertoire. TCRdb holds this immuneACCESS table with in-frame rearrangements only. Some clones are missing; in checked studies, unresolved V genes explain under half, and the rest has no known cause. The DNA was the basis for D and trimming; V, J and clone size are from that table. Within this sample are about 740,000 clones, with 13% of them counted one time only. The ten largest clones capture 0.022% of the sample.

The paper's findings and limits, for the study overall: Because cDNA was sequenced instead of genomic DNA, activated cells with high expression could be over-represented, although the groups did not differ in activation or CD3 levels. HLA sub-analyses involved small numbers of individuals, so any influence of HLA type on TCRB rearrangement remained unresolved. Shorter templates might have been favored by PCR, but patient and control samples were amplified and corrected together, so both groups would have been affected equally by any skew. Naive, central memory and regulatory TCRB repertoires appeared to be more similar among patients than among healthy donors. In all four CD4+ subsets, TCRB CDR3 length was moderately but significantly shorter in type 1 diabetes patients. Fewer insertions and more nucleotide deletions at VDJ recombination sites were observed in patients with type 1 diabetes, implying thymic rearrangement abnormalities.

Note on this clone: No antigen is known for it. Per-nucleotide qualities are absent, and no much larger clonotype sits a single base away.

Trimming at the junction amounts to 0 bases on V and 6 bases on J, and the germline ends lie 13 bases apart. From a lookup of the germline V gene, CDR1 and CDR2 are MGHRA and YSYEKL. The CDR3 runs 15 residues from the cysteine to the phenylalanine. Only the CDR3 DNA stays, 45 bases, in frame from base 1. Each donor gave one peripheral blood draw, around 100 mL on average, collected into heparinised tubes. Naive, central memory, regulatory and stem cell-like memory CD4+ T cells were sorted on a BD FACSAria II using a panel including CD45RO, CCR7, CD25, CD127, CD95 and CD27. All sorted populations exceeded 95% purity. PBMCs were isolated right away by Lymphoprep density gradient centrifugation and were stained directly, without culture. So that batch effects would be minimized, each experiment stained and sorted samples in pairs, pairing one healthy donor with one patient.

This TCR came from a man between 18 and 35 years old with type 1 diabetes. Sample: naive CD4+ T cells from blood. The meaning of the sample's cell subset or site label: true naive CD4+ T cells. The chain employs TRBV4-1 and TRBJ2-3, with a weak D call of TRBD2 (6 bases match). The sequenced DNA is TGCGCCAGCAGCCAAGAACTAGCTGGGGGGGATACGCAGTATTTT. The resulting protein is CASSQELAGGDTQYF.